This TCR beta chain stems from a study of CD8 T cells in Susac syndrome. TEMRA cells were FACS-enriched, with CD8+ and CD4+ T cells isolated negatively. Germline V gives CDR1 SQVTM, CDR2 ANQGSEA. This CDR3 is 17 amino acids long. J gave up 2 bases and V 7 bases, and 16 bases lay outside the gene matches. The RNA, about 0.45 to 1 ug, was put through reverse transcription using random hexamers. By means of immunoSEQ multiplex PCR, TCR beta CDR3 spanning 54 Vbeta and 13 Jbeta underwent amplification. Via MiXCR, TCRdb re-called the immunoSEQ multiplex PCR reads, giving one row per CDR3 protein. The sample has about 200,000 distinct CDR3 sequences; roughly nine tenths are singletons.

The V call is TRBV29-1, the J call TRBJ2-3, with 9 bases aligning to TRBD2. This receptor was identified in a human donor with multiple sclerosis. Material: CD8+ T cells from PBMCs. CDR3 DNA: TGCAGCGCCGCTGGCGGGAGGGCCGGAAGGGACACAGATACGCAGTATTTT. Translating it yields CSAAGGRAGRDTDTQYF.